The 17 T cell receptor beta chains presented below share a single source sample, sequenced in a study of cytomegalovirus exposure and HLA in healthy donors. It was with 60 Vbeta and 13 Jbeta primers that the PCR ran. Some clones are missing from TCRdb's copy, which holds only in-frame ones; the method was immunoSEQ multiplex PCR. In the table there are almost 200,000 clones, roughly 85% of which are singletons. Sequences were obtained from PBMCs. The receptors were gathered from a young woman in good health and CMV-seropositive.

This clone was detected only once. The chain employs TRBV5-4 and TRBJ1-2; tentatively, D is TRBD1 (6 bases). Germline V CDR1 and CDR2: SGHNT, YYREEE (reference sequence). Trimming left V 0 bases short and J 7 bases short, with 10 bases between. CDR3 length: 13 residues. For the CDR3, the DNA is TGTGCCAGCAGCTTGGAGGGGGTGGGTGGCTACACCTTC. It encodes CASSLEGVGGYTF.

The chain links TRBV10-3 to TRBJ1-1, with D possibly being TRBD1 (6 bases). The CDR3 spans 13 residues. V was trimmed by 3 bases and J by 3 bases, leaving 8 bases between them. CDR1 is ENHRY and CDR2 is SYGVKD in the germline V gene. The CDR3 protein is CAISDKGDTEAFF. CDR3 bases: TGTGCCATCAGTGATAAGGGGGACACTGAAGCTTTCTTT.

The V and J genes are TRBV4-3 and TRBJ1-6, with 7 bases identical to TRBD1. Germline CDR1 LGHNA, CDR2 YSLEER. The CDR3 contains 19 residues. V dropped 0 bases and J dropped 0; count of bases not matched to a gene: 8. CDR3 bases: TGCGCCAGCAGCCAAGAAACAGGGGACCTGAGCTCCTATAATTCACCCCTCCACTTT. The encoded protein is CASSQETGDLSSYNSPLHF.

V gene TRBV7-9 combines with J gene TRBJ2-2; TRBD2 agrees at 11 bases. Germline V gives CDR1 SEHNR, CDR2 FQNEAQ (reference sequence). The trim removed 5 bases at V and 7 bases at J, leaving 3 bases unmatched. The CDR3 totals 14 residues. The CDR3 here is CASSITSGSGELFF. As DNA, the CDR3 is TGTGCCAGCAGCATAACTAGCGGGAGCGGGGAGCTGTTTTTT.

V usage is TRBV2 and J usage is TRBJ1-3; a possible D gene is TRBD1 (5 bases). This CDR3 comprises 14 residues. The V end lost 4 bases, the J end lost 3 bases, and 10 bases lay between the germline ends. Looked up from germline, CDR1 is SNHLY and CDR2 is FYNNEI. The CDR3 loop reads CASSGQQLGNTIYF. The CDR3 DNA reads as TGTGCCAGCAGTGGACAGCAACTTGGAAACACCATATATTTT.

This clone came up a few times. The J gene is TRBJ2-7, the V gene TRBV29-1, with TRBD1 matching 11 bases. Unmatched junction bases numbered 2, after V lost 6 bases and J lost 4 bases. The germline gives CDR1 SQVTM, CDR2 ANQGSEA. This CDR3 contains 12 residues. CDR3 sequence reads: CSVGTGGYEQYF. CDR3 bases: TGCAGCGTCGGGACAGGGGGGTACGAGCAGTACTTC.

V is TRBV27 and J is TRBJ2-1, with 9 bases matching TRBD2. CDR1 and CDR2 (germline): MNHEY, SMNVEV (reference sequence). This CDR3 has 12 residues. CDR3 coding DNA: TGTGTTAGCGGGAGTCCAGGAAATGAGCAGTTCTTC. Its translation: CVSGSPGNEQFF.

The CDR3 spells CASSSARGEQFF. The DNA of the CDR3 is TGTGCCAGCAGCTCAGCCAGGGGGGAGCAGTTCTTC. This chain links TRBV7-6 with TRBJ2-1; 7 bases match TRBD1. Unmatched junction bases numbered 4, after V lost 4 bases and J lost 10 bases. Germline loops: CDR1 SGHVS, CDR2 FNYEAQ. This CDR3 region has 12 residues.

This clone appeared a single time. Here the CDR3 reads CASSLGTAGLSTDTQYF. The CDR3 coding sequence is TGTGCCAGCAGCTTAGGGACGGCGGGTCTCAGCACAGATACGCAGTATTTT. The genes are TRBV7-8 and TRBJ2-3; a possible D gene is TRBD2 (5 bases). There are 17 residues in the CDR3. V shed 1 base and J shed 0 bases, with 14 bases lying between them. Germline CDR1 SGHVS, CDR2 FQNEAQ.

This chain connects TRBV4-3 to TRBJ2-1, with D tentatively TRBD2 (5 bases). Trimming cost V 1 base and J 9 bases, with 7 bases left between them. CDR1 and CDR2 from the germline V gene are LGHNA and YSLEER. CDR3 size: 12 residues. This CDR3 is CASSQGEGEQFF. CDR3 in DNA: TGCGCCAGCAGCCAAGGAGAGGGTGAGCAGTTCTTC.

The chain combines TRBV5-4 with TRBJ2-3, with 8 positions matching TRBD2. Germline V CDR1 and CDR2: SGHNT, YYREEE (reference sequence). The CDR3 has 17 amino acids. Trimming removed 4 bases from V and 1 base from J; junction bases left unmatched: 11. The CDR3 region has the DNA TGTGCCAGCAGCCGGGGGGGACTAAAGGTGGGCACAGATACGCAGTATTTT. It specifies CASSRGGLKVGTDTQYF.

The V call is TRBV19, the J call TRBJ1-1, with 7 bases that match TRBD1. The V segment lost 2 bases and the J segment 5 bases; nucleotides outside the gene matches: 14. The CDR3 contains 17 residues. Looked up from germline, CDR1 is LNHDA and CDR2 is SQIVND (reference sequence). The CDR3 DNA reads as TGTGCCAGTAGTATACGCCAAAACAGGGGAAGTAGGACTGAAGCTTTCTTT. Protein product: CASSIRQNRGSRTEAFF.

This clone was seen just once. The gene calls are TRBV4-2 and TRBJ1-1; D is uncertain. Germline V gives CDR1 LGHNA, CDR2 YNFKEQ. This CDR3 spans 15 amino acids. Trimming removed 2 bases at V and 4 bases at J, with 14 bases between. The CDR3 bases are TGTGCCAGCAGCCAACCCCGCCTCGGAGGCACTGAAGCTTTCTTT. This gives the protein CASSQPRLGGTEAFF.

The rearrangement joins TRBV27 to TRBJ2-3; TRBD2 matches 13 bases. This CDR3 is built from 16 residues. The trim removed 4 bases at V and 3 bases at J, leaving 4 bases unmatched. Germline V gene data show CDR1 as MNHEY and CDR2 as SMNVEV (reference sequence). The CDR3 coding sequence is TGTGCCAGCAGTTCGGGACTAGCGGGGACAACAGATACGCAGTATTTT. It is translated as CASSSGLAGTTDTQYF.

The chain is built from TRBV2 and TRBJ2-2; D is uncertain. Germline assignment: CDR1 SNHLY and CDR2 FYNNEI. This CDR3 has 15 residues. Trimming took off 5 bases at V and 0 bases at J, with 10 bases between the two ends. The CDR3 reads CASSLDGANTGELFF. The CDR3 nucleotides are TGTGCCAGCAGTCTAGACGGAGCGAACACCGGGGAGCTGTTTTTT.

This clone was counted only a few times. The CDR3 reads CASSVSGTEAYEQYF. Written as DNA, the CDR3 is TGTGCCAGCAGCGTCTCCGGGACAGAGGCCTACGAGCAGTACTTC. This chain joins TRBV9 and TRBJ2-7; 7 bases agree with TRBD1. Unmatched junction bases numbered 7, after V lost 2 bases and J lost 2 bases. The CDR3 consists of 15 residues. Germline CDR1 and CDR2: SGDLS and YYNGEE.

This clone was counted a few times. The chain joins TRBV28 to TRBJ2-6; 11 nucleotides align to TRBD1. CDR1 is MDHEN and CDR2 is SYDVKM in the germline V gene. CDR3 length: 20 residues. V trimming: 4 bases; J trimming: 2 bases; junction bases outside the gene matches: 13. The CDR3 here is CASSSYSGTGGTPGANVLTF. The CDR3 DNA follows: TGTGCCAGCAGTTCATATTCCGGGACAGGGGGAACCCCTGGGGCCAACGTCCTGACTTTC.